This T cell receptor (beta chain) was sequenced for a study of T cell changes during pregnancy in multiple sclerosis. CDR3 size: 15 residues. Trimming shortened V by 3 bases and J by 4 bases, and 15 bases separated the two germline ends. Germline values: CDR1 KGHSH, CDR2 LQKENI. Here immunoSEQ multiplex PCR was the method, and the copy in TCRdb shows in-frame clones only, minus some. The repertoire holds 45,000 to 60,000 clones, with 85% to 95% as singletons. The receptor was derived from a female donor with multiple sclerosis, enrolled in a pregnancy study. The source material was CD4+ T cells from peripheral blood mononuclear cells, sampled in the third trimester of pregnancy. The V and J genes are TRBV18 and TRBJ1-1, with D uncertain. The CDR3 reads CASSPSYQDSTEAFF. The CDR3 DNA is TGTGCCAGCTCACCCAGTTATCAGGATAGCACTGAAGCTTTCTTT.